This TCR beta chain was retrieved from a study of pediatric ulcerative colitis. As regards this clone: Its antigen remains unidentified.

Study-wide results and limits: No controls had the two rectal clonotypes shared by ulcerative colitis patients. Blood-rectal clonal overlap within each person was significantly higher in ulcerative colitis patients than controls.

Repertoires were generated with immunoSEQ multiplex PCR, while TCRdb's copy carries only in-frame clones and drops some. The sample consists of some 10,000 clones, 80% to 90% of them appearing once. The CDR3 loop spans 13 amino acids. Trimming pared 2 bases from V and 6 bases from J, leaving 8 bases between. Germline V lookup: CDR1 MNHNY, CDR2 SVGAGI (reference sequence). The TCR was taken from a girl aged 5-17 years with moderate ulcerative colitis. This sequence joins TRBV6-6 and TRBJ1-3; D may be TRBD1 (5 bases). The sequencing input was blood. This CDR3 reads CASSYRGTNTIYF. DNA of the CDR3: TGTGCCAGCAGTTACCGTGGGACAAACACCATATATTTT.